This TCR beta chain was retrieved from a study of blood T cells in healthy people across ages. General study points: Measured against age, TCR beta diversity per million T cells decreased in a roughly linear manner.

Looked up from germline, CDR1 is SEHNR and CDR2 is FQNEAQ (reference sequence). The CDR3 covers 15 residues. A second PCR, run for about 6 to 11 cycles, used a sample-barcoded 5' primer plus a J-beta primer mix. Every single cDNA molecule received a tag from a template-switch adaptor with 12 random nucleotides. TCRdb recomputed calls from the 5' RACE reads with MiXCR, one row per CDR3 protein. Here the sample spans 650,000 to 1,000,000 distinct CDR3 sequences, more than 35% being singletons. Each sample provided at least 6 micrograms of extracted total RNA. As concerns this clonotype: What it binds is unknown.

The sequence was collected from a man older than 75 in good health. The sample consisted of blood. V and J are TRBV7-9 and TRBJ2-4; possible D gene TRBD1, 5 bases. The J call may be wrong; the DNA end is better matched by TRBJ2-5. The CDR3 here is CASSLGAKGMETQYF. The CDR3 coding sequence is TGTGCCAGCAGCTTAGGAGCAAAGGGGATGGAGACCCAGTACTTC.